This T cell receptor (beta chain) was sequenced during a study of radiation and T cells in renal cell carcinoma. Time point reported: baseline pretreatment blood. Treatment indicated: 15 Gy SBRT to primary tumor, nephrectomy 4 weeks later. After SBRT, blood was collected at 2 and 4 weeks, plus baseline. Clear cell pathology was present in this patient's renal cell carcinoma. Whole-study results and caveats: From baseline, blood top tumor clonotypes peaked at 2 weeks post-radiation. Pretreatment tumor biopsies were lacking, so baseline clonotypes are unknown.

The V and J ends lost 6 bases and 2 bases, in that order; junction bases with no gene match: 5. The CDR3 totals 16 residues. The V gene's germline CDR1 is SNHLY and CDR2 FYNNEI. Notes on this clone: What it recognizes is unknown.

Clones were read by immunoSEQ multiplex PCR, and TCRdb kept only the in-frame ones, dropping some. Here the sample spans approximately 140,000 clones, approximately 87% being singletons. This chain connects TRBV2 to TRBJ1-5, with 12 bases fitting TRBD1. This receptor was identified in a woman between 45 and 65 years old with renal cell carcinoma. Specimen: blood, collected from a patient whose treatment included radiotherapy and nephrectomy. CDR3 DNA: TGTGCCAGCAGCGGGACAGGGGGCGCGGGCAATCAGCCCCAGCATTTT. The encoded protein is CASSGTGGAGNQPQHF.